The next 10 T cell receptor beta chains were all read from a single sample in a study of blood T cell repertoires in COVID-19. Clones were read by immunoSEQ multiplex PCR, and TCRdb kept only the in-frame ones, dropping some. The sample has 95,000 to 150,000 clones; around 77% are singletons. The sequenced sample consisted of peripheral blood. Receptors were obtained from a human donor in a cohort sampled during active COVID-19.

The chain joins TRBV6-5 to TRBJ2-7, with 12 bases lining up with TRBD2. The germline V gene encodes CDR1 MNHEY and CDR2 SVGAGI. The V and J ends lost 2 bases and 5 bases, in that order; junction bases with no gene match: 4. The CDR3 loop spans 15 amino acids. DNA of the CDR3: TGTGCCAGCAGTTACCGACTAGCGGGAGTTGACGAGCAGTACTTC. Translating it yields CASSYRLAGVDEQYF.

V is TRBV7-8 and J is TRBJ2-3; 10 bases are shared with TRBD2. The CDR3 extends over 17 amino acids. V was pared by 2 bases and J by 2 bases, with 7 bases of the junction left unmatched. Per the germline V gene, CDR1 is SGHVS and CDR2 is FQNEAQ. The CDR3 sequence is CASSLLASGGATDTQYF. The CDR3 nucleotides read TGTGCCAGCAGCTTATTAGCCAGCGGGGGGGCCACAGATACGCAGTATTTT.

The chain combines TRBV30 with TRBJ2-7, with TRBD1 identical over 9 bases. The CDR3 consists of 12 residues. Germline trimming cut 6 bases from V and 2 bases from J; bases unmatched to any gene: 2. Germline V gene sequence: CDR1 GTSNPN, CDR2 SVGIG (reference sequence). The CDR3 DNA reads as TGTGCCTGCCGGGACAGGGCCTACGAGCAGTACTTC. Its protein product is CACRDRAYEQYF.

This chain links TRBV5-1 with TRBJ2-1; 9 bases are shared with TRBD1. The CDR3 sequence is 17 residues long. The germline V gene has CDR1 SGHRS and CDR2 YFSETQ. With 4 bases clipped from V and 3 bases from J, the junction kept 11 bases outside the gene matches. The CDR3 coding sequence is TGCGCCAGCAGCGAAGAACCGACAGGGGGGTTCTACAATGAGCAGTTCTTC. Translation: CASSEEPTGGFYNEQFF.

This chain connects TRBV7-3 to TRBJ2-6, with 9 bases identical to TRBD1. V dropped 5 bases and J dropped 1; count of bases not matched to a gene: 6. The CDR3 has 17 residues. CDR1 is SGHTA, CDR2 FQGTGA, per germline. The CDR3, as DNA: TGTGCCAGCAGCCTGCCGGGACAGGGTTCTGGGGCCAACGTCCTGACTTTC. Translated: CASSLPGQGSGANVLTF.

Notes on this clone: The sample carries other DNA sequences with the same CDR3. The rearrangement links TRBV4-1 to TRBJ2-5; D is unclear. CDR3 size: 12 residues. The ends were cut back, 4 bases at V and 4 bases at J, with 7 bases in the middle. Germline lookup yields CDR1 MGHRA and CDR2 YSYEKL. The CDR3 loop reads CASSPGGETQYF. CDR3 DNA sequence: TGCGCCAGCAGCCCCGGCGGAGAGACCCAGTACTTC.

The chain links TRBV6-1 to TRBJ1-4, with D perhaps TRBD1 (5 bases). This CDR3 comprises 17 residues. V was pared by 1 base and J by 2 bases, with 14 bases between. CDR1 and CDR2 from the germline V gene are MNHNS and SASEGT. The CDR3 here is CASSEDGHVGTNEKLFF. The CDR3 DNA reads TGTGCCAGCAGTGAAGACGGACATGTAGGGACTAATGAAAAACTGTTTTTT.

The V and J genes are TRBV19 and TRBJ1-6; no reliable D call. The CDR3 spans 14 residues. Trimming removed 3 bases from V and 7 bases from J, with 10 bases in between. CDR1 and CDR2 (germline): LNHDA, SQIVND (reference sequence). CDR3 residues: CASSIGFFNSPLHF. For the CDR3, the DNA is TGTGCCAGTAGTATCGGGTTTTTCAATTCACCCCTCCACTTT.

This clone was observed a handful of times. This chain connects TRBV28 to TRBJ2-2; tentatively, D is TRBD1 (5 bases). Per the germline V gene, CDR1 is MDHEN and CDR2 is SYDVKM. This CDR3 has 15 amino acids. The V end lost 1 base, the J end lost 4 bases, and 10 bases lay between the germline ends. The CDR3 DNA is TGTGCCAGCAGTTTATTCAGGGTGCGCACCGGGGAGCTGTTTTTT. Protein product: CASSLFRVRTGELFF.

The V gene is TRBV5-4, the J gene TRBJ2-7; the D is unclear. Germline V gene data show CDR1 as SGHNT and CDR2 as YYREEE (reference sequence). With 0 bases removed from V and 1 base from J, the gap between germline ends came to 8 bases. This CDR3 region has 14 residues. The DNA of the CDR3 is TGTGCCAGCAGCTTGGGCCAGTATTCCTACGAGCAGTACTTC. Residues: CASSLGQYSYEQYF.